The rows below give T cell receptor beta chains drawn from one sample of a study of blood T cell repertoires in COVID-19. The method was immunoSEQ multiplex PCR; TCRdb's version includes in-frame clones alone and lacks a portion of them. The sample has 80,000 to 95,000 clones; around 87% are singletons. Sequencing used peripheral blood. All receptors derive from a human donor in a cohort sampled during active COVID-19. Each CDR3 is given with its conserved first and last residue. A D gene is named only where the DNA matches it firmly. Expanded clones get a size class; other rows say once, few or many, or leave the size out.

d_call j_call v_call clone_size cdr3_nt cdr3_aa
TRBD1 TRBJ2-5 TRBV6-6 . TGTGCCAGCAGTCGACAGGGGGCGATCTGGGAGACCCAGTACTTC CASSRQGAIWETQYF
TRBD2 TRBJ2-1 TRBV16 . TGTGCCAGCAGCCCCCTGGGACTAGCGGGGGTCAATGAGCAGTTCTTC CASSPLGLAGVNEQFF
. TRBJ1-1 TRBV3-1/TRBV3-2 few TGTGCCAGCAGCCAAGGGGGGCTGAACACTGAAGCTTTCTTT CASSQGGLNTEAFF
TRBD1 TRBJ1-2 TRBV27 . TGTGCCGTACGGACAGGTACGGGCTACACCTTC CAVRTGTGYTF
. TRBJ1-1 TRBV27 . TGTGCCAGCAGTTTGGGTGAAGGGGAATCGGCTTTCTTT CASSLGEGESAFF
TRBD1 TRBJ1-1 TRBV6-6 . TGTGCCAGCAGCGACGGGGACAGGGGGCGGCCTGAAGCTTTCTTT CASSDGDRGRPEAFF
. TRBJ1-2 TRBV5-6 . TGTGCCAGCAGCCTTGGGGGCAGCCCGTCTACCACCTTC CASSLGGSPSTTF
TRBD2 TRBJ2-1 TRBV9 . TGTGCCAGCAGCGTAGAACTAGCGGGGGGCGGGAATGAGCAGTTCTTC CASSVELAGGGNEQFF
. TRBJ1-5 TRBV28 . TGTGCCAGCAGCAGAAATAGCAATCAGCCCCAGCATTTT CASSRNSNQPQHF
. TRBJ1-5 TRBV6-5 . TGTGCCAGCAGGGTCGGGGGGCGCGGCAATCAGCCCCAGCATTTT CASRVGGRGNQPQHF
TRBD1 TRBJ1-1 TRBV6-2/TRBV6-3 . TGTGCCAGCAGTCTTAACAGGGGTTATAGCACTGAAGCTTTCTTT CASSLNRGYSTEAFF
TRBD1 TRBJ2-1 TRBV27 . TGTGCCAGCAGTTCCCCCCGGGACAGATACAATGAGCAGTTCTTC CASSSPRDRYNEQFF
. TRBJ1-1 TRBV19 few TGTGCCAGTAGTGTTTTGAGGGACACTGAAGCTTTCTTT CASSVLRDTEAFF
TRBD1 TRBJ1-2 TRBV19 . TGTGCCAGTAGTGCCCAATCCGGGACAGGGTATGGAGGCTACACCTTC CASSAQSGTGYGGYTF
. TRBJ1-5 TRBV24-1 . TGTGCCACCAGTGAGAGTACCGGGAGCAATCAGCCCCAGCATTTT CATSESTGSNQPQHF
TRBD1 TRBJ1-3 TRBV11-2 few TGTGCCAGCAGCTCCCTAAGAAGGGGGCCTGGAAACACCATATATTTT CASSSLRRGPGNTIYF
TRBD1 TRBJ1-6 TRBV7-8 . TGTGCCAGCAGCCCACGCCAGGGGGCGGGTTCACCCCTCCACTTT CASSPRQGAGSPLHF
. TRBJ1-4 TRBV30 . TGTGCCTGGATGAGGACATCAACTAATGAAAAACTGTTTTTT CAWMRTSTNEKLFF
. TRBJ2-2 TRBV19 . TGTGCCAGTAGGGAAAGGAGGGGGAACACCGGGGAGCTGTTTTTT CASRERRGNTGELFF
. TRBJ2-5 TRBV19 . TGTGCCAGTAGTATCGGCAACAGGCTGGAGACCCAGTACTTC CASSIGNRLETQYF
. TRBJ1-1 TRBV28 once TGTGCCAGCAGTTCCCGGACACGAAAAGCTTTCTTT CASSSRTRKAFF
. TRBJ2-1 TRBV9 . TGTGCCAGCAGCGTAGGCGGGGCCCTGGGTGAGCAGTTCTTC CASSVGGALGEQFF
. TRBJ2-3 TRBV4-3 . TGCGCCAGCAGCCAGGCCAAGTCGGGGGTCACACTCACAGATACGCAGTATTTT CASSQAKSGVTLTDTQYF
. TRBJ1-5 TRBV5-8 . TGTGCCAGCAGCTTCGGACAGTTCAATCAGCCCCAGCATTTT CASSFGQFNQPQHF
TRBD2 TRBJ2-5 TRBV6-6 . TGTGCCAGTCCCAACCCTCGGGGGGAAGAGACCCAGTACTTC CASPNPRGEETQYF
TRBD1 TRBJ2-3 TRBV6-5 . TGTGCCAGCAGAAAACAGGGGGCCGCAGATACGCAGTATTTT CASRKQGAADTQYF
. TRBJ2-5 TRBV7-8 . TGTGCCAGCAGCCCGTCTCGAGGGGGGGCAGCAGAGACCCAGTACTTC CASSPSRGGAAETQYF
. TRBJ1-4 TRBV12-3/TRBV12-4 once TGTGCCAGCTCTGTTGGGCCGAAACTGTTTTTT CASSVGPKLFF
TRBD2 TRBJ2-3 TRBV9 . TGTGCCAGCAGCGGGGAGGGTAGCCTCACAGATACGCAGTATTTT CASSGEGSLTDTQYF
. TRBJ2-7 TRBV7-9 . TGTGCCAGCAGCGGGAACGGCGCAGGGGACGAGCAGTACTTC CASSGNGAGDEQYF
TRBD1 TRBJ2-7 TRBV13 once TGTGCCAGCAGCCCAAGGGACAGGGGTTTGGAGCAGTACTTC CASSPRDRGLEQYF
. TRBJ1-1 TRBV5-1 . TGCGCCAGCAGCTTAAGACAGGCGAACACTGAAGCTTTCTTT CASSLRQANTEAFF
. TRBJ1-2 TRBV12-3/TRBV12-4 . TGTGCCAGCAGTGGAGGAGGGAACTATGGCTACACCTTC CASSGGGNYGYTF
TRBD1 TRBJ1-1 TRBV29-1 . TGCAGCGTTGAGACAGGGGGCTACAGGTTCGGCACTGAAGCTTTCTTT CSVETGGYRFGTEAFF